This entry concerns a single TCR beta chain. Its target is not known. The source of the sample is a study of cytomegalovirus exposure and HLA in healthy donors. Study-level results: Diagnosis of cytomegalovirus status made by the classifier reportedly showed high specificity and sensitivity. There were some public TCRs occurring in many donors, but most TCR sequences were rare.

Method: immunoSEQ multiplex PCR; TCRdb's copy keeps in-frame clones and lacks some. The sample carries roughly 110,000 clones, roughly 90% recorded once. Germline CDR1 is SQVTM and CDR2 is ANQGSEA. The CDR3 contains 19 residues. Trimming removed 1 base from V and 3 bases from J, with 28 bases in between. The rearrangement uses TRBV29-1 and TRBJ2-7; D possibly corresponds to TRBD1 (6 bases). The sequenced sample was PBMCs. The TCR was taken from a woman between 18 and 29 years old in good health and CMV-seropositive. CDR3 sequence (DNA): TGCAGCGTTGAAGTTCCCCTAATCGGGACACCCCTGGGGAACTACGAGCAGTACTTC. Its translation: CSVEVPLIGTPLGNYEQYF.